These 13 T cell receptor beta chains were sequenced from one sample in a study of T cells in Graves' hyperthyroidism and ophthalmopathy. There were TCR beta CDR3 regions amplified from RNA transcripts. A first-round RT-PCR of the TCR CDR3 used the HTBI primer set. From the multiplex PCR reads, TCRdb called clonotypes with MiXCR, one entry per CDR3 protein. The sample lists 640,000 or so distinct CDR3 sequences, around 15% seen once, with about 3.9% in the top ten. The sample was blood. Source of these receptors: a woman between 40 and 50 years old with Graves' ophthalmopathy.

This clonotype was detected ten times or more. A much bigger clone sits one base away, suggesting this may be a read error. Written as DNA, the CDR3 is TGTGCCAGCAGTTACTCGACTCAGCCCCAGCATTTT. This gives the protein CASSYSTQPQHF. The chain is built from TRBV6-5 and TRBJ1-5; D not certain. V was pared by 0 bases and J by 6 bases, with 3 bases between. The CDR3 is 12 amino acids. The germline V gene encodes CDR1 MNHEY and CDR2 SVGAGI.

This clonotype was observed at least ten times. The V gene is TRBV7-8, the J gene TRBJ2-7; TRBD2 agrees at 13 bases. The length of the CDR3 is 16 residues. V lost 2 bases and J lost 2; bases outside the gene matches: 3. CDR1 and CDR2 from the germline V gene are SGHVS and FQNEAQ. The CDR3 bases are TGTGCCAGCAGCTTATTGGGACTAGCGGGGCCCTACGAGCAGTACTTC. This gives the protein CASSLLGLAGPYEQYF.

V and J are TRBV7-9 and TRBJ2-5; a weak D match, TRBD2 (5 bases). V lost 2 bases, J lost 5 bases, and 12 bases lay in between. Germline V gene sequence: CDR1 SEHNR, CDR2 FQNEAQ (reference sequence). This CDR3 region has 14 residues. The CDR3 protein is CASSLQDSRETQYF. The DNA of the CDR3 is TGTGCCAGCAGCTTACAGGACTCGCGGGAGACCCAGTACTTC.

Only a few counts were recorded for this clonotype. CDR3 region: CASSLDGGNNQPQHF. The DNA of the CDR3 is TGCGCCAGCAGCTTGGACGGGGGCAACAATCAGCCCCAGCATTTT. The chain joins TRBV5-1 to TRBJ1-5; D might be TRBD1 (6 bases). The CDR3 is 15 amino acids. V lost 0 bases and J 3 bases, leaving 10 bases between the germline ends. Per germline, CDR1 SGHRS and CDR2 YFSETQ.

This clonotype has ten or more counts. The rearrangement joins TRBV19 to TRBJ2-5; 10 bases are a match to TRBD2. The V and J ends lost 4 bases and 0 bases, in that order; junction bases with no gene match: 2. Germline V gives CDR1 LNHDA, CDR2 SQIVND (reference sequence). This CDR3 region has 15 residues. The DNA for the CDR3 is TGTGCCAGTAGTACCGGGACTAGCGACCAAGAGACCCAGTACTTC. Amino acids: CASSTGTSDQETQYF.

This clonotype was seen more than once but under ten times. V is TRBV9 and J is TRBJ2-2; 8 nucleotides line up with TRBD1. Germline CDR1 reads SGDLS; CDR2 reads YYNGEE. The V and J ends lost 3 bases and 0 bases, in that order; junction bases with no gene match: 1. The CDR3 contains 15 residues. The CDR3 region has the DNA TGTGCCAGCAGCGCGACAGGGGCGAACACCGGGGAGCTGTTTTTT. This codes for CASSATGANTGELFF.

At least ten counts were recorded for this clonotype. The chain links TRBV20-1 to TRBJ1-1, with TRBD1 as a possible D gene (5 bases). CDR1 DFQATT and CDR2 SNEGSKA come from the germline V gene (reference sequence). The CDR3 has 14 amino acids. The V end was cut by 6 bases, the J end by 0 bases, with 14 bases between. For the CDR3, the DNA is TGCAGTGCACCTAACCGGGACGTGAACACTGAAGCTTTCTTT. Amino acid sequence: CSAPNRDVNTEAFF.

This clonotype appeared many times. This rearrangement joins TRBV7-8 to TRBJ2-2, with a tentative D call TRBD1 (5 bases). The V and J ends lost 4 bases and 7 bases respectively, with 13 bases between them. This CDR3 has 14 amino acids. Per germline, CDR1 SGHVS and CDR2 FQNEAQ. In DNA, the CDR3 is TGTGCCAGCAGCTCGCAGGGAAGAGGCGGGGAGCTGTTTTTT. Protein: CASSSQGRGGELFF.

The sample holds many counts of this clonotype. CDR3 sequence: CASSSPEGHQETQYF. The CDR3, as DNA: TGTGCCAGCAGTTCCCCCGAGGGGCACCAAGAGACCCAGTACTTC. The J gene is TRBJ2-5, the V gene TRBV28; D might be TRBD1 or TRBD2, each matching 5 bases. V lost 4 bases, J lost 0 bases, and 12 bases lay in between. There are 15 residues in the CDR3. Looked up from germline, CDR1 is MDHEN and CDR2 is SYDVKM.

At least ten counts were recorded for this clonotype. This chain links TRBV19 with TRBJ2-7, with 8 bases matching TRBD2. The CDR3 contains 15 residues. Trimming at V came to 6 bases and at J to 0 bases, leaving 7 bases not matched to a gene. Germline V gives CDR1 LNHDA, CDR2 SQIVND (reference sequence). The CDR3 protein is CASSRLATNSYEQYF. For the CDR3, the DNA is TGTGCCAGTAGCAGACTAGCGACAAACTCCTACGAGCAGTACTTC. Full variable domain (outside the CDR3, taken from reference TRBV19 and TRBJ2-7): DGGITQSPKYLFRKEGQNVTLSCEQNLNHDAMYWYRQDPGQGLRLIYYSQIVNDFQKGDIAEGYSVSREKKESFPLTVTSAQKNPTAFYLCASSRLATNSYEQYFGPGTRLTVT.

This clonotype has at least ten counts. The CDR3 DNA reads as TGCAGTGCTAGAGTGGGGCAGTTCTACGAGCAGTACTTC. As protein: CSARVGQFYEQYF. The chain couples TRBV20-1 to TRBJ2-7; D might be TRBD1 (5 bases). The CDR3 has 13 amino acids. Germline lookup yields CDR1 DFQATT and CDR2 SNEGSKA (reference sequence). Deletions cut 1 base from V and 3 bases from J, with 10 bases between.

There are many counts of this clonotype. This chain connects TRBV19 to TRBJ1-1; unclear D gene. The CDR3 runs to 16 residues. V was shortened by 3 bases and J by 0 bases, with 14 bases between the two germline ends. Germline values: CDR1 LNHDA, CDR2 SQIVND (reference sequence). The CDR3 is CASSIKEQRMNTEAFF. CDR3 DNA: TGTGCCAGTAGTATCAAGGAACAGAGGATGAACACTGAAGCTTTCTTT.

The sample holds many counts of this clonotype. V is TRBV6-5 and J is TRBJ1-1; D is undetermined. Trimming shortened V by 5 bases and J by 4 bases, and 5 bases separated the two germline ends. The CDR3 length is 11 residues. Germline V gene data show CDR1 as MNHEY and CDR2 as SVGAGI. CDR3 region: CASSRSTEAFF. The DNA for the CDR3 is TGTGCCAGCAGTAGGTCCACTGAAGCTTTCTTT.